This TCR beta chain was captured by sequencing in a study of shared clonotypes between healthy human individuals. Study-wide findings and caveats: Blood was the only sampled material, and tissue repertoires likely differ.

Remarks on this clone: Antigen: not known.

The protocol was immunoSEQ multiplex PCR, while the TCRdb copy is restricted to in-frame clones and leaves out a portion. Seen here are 2,500,000 or so clones, just under 95% observed once, and the top ten hold more than 0.35%. The CDR3 has 14 amino acids. V gave up 2 bases and J gave up 4 bases, with 10 bases separating them. Germline values: CDR1 MNHEY, CDR2 SMNVEV (reference sequence). V and J are TRBV27 and TRBJ2-3, with D uncertain. The TCR originated in a man aged 18 to 35 in good health. Some clones in this sample may be carry-over from other donors' samples. Sequencing was carried out using naive CD4+ T cells from PBMCs. Subset in this sample: CD45RA+ positively selected. In nucleotides, the CDR3 is TGTGCCAGCAGTTTAACGACCCACCCAGATACGCAGTATTTT. It translates to CASSLTTHPDTQYF.